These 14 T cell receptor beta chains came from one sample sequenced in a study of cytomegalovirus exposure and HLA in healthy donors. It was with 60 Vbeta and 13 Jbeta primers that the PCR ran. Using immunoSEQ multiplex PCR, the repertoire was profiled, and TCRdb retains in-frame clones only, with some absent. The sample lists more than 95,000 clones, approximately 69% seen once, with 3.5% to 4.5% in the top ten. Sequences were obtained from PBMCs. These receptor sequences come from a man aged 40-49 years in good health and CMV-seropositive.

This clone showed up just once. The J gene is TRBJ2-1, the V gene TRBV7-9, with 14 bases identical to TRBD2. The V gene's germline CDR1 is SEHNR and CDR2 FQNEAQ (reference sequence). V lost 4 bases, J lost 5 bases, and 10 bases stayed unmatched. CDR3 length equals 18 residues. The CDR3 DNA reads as TGTGCCAGCAGCTGGCCTTCGACTAGCGGGAGGGTCAACAATGAGCAGTTCTTC. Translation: CASSWPSTSGRVNNEQFF.

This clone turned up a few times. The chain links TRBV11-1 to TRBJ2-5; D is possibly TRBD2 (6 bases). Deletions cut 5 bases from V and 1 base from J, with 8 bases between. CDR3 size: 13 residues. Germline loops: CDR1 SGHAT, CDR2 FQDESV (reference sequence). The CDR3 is CASSRSGQETQYF. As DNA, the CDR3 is TGTGCCAGCAGCCGTAGCGGCCAAGAGACCCAGTACTTC.

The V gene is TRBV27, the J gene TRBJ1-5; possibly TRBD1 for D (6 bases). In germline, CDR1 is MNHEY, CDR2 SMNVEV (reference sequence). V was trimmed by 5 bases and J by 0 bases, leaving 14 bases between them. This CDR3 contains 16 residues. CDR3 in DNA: TGTGCCAGCAGTCCGGCACAGGGAAATAGCAATCAGCCCCAGCATTTT. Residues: CASSPAQGNSNQPQHF.

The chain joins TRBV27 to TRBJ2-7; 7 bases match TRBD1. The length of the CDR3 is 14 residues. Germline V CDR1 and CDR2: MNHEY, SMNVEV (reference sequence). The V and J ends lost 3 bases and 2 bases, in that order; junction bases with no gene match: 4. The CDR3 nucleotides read TGTGCCAGCAGTTTCGCACAGGGGACCTACGAGCAGTACTTC. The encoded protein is CASSFAQGTYEQYF.

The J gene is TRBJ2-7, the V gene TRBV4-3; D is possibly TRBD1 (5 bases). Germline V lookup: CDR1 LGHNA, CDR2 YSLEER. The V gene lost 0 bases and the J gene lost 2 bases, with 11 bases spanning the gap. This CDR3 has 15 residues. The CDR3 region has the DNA TGCGCCAGCAGCCAAGATTTAGGGGATACCTACGAGCAGTACTTC. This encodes CASSQDLGDTYEQYF.

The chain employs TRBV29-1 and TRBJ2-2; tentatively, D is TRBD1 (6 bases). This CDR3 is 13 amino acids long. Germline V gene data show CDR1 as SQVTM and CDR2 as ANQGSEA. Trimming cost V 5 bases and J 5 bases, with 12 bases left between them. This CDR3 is CSVSRGGTGELFF. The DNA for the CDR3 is TGCAGCGTTTCCAGGGGTGGAACCGGGGAGCTGTTTTTT.

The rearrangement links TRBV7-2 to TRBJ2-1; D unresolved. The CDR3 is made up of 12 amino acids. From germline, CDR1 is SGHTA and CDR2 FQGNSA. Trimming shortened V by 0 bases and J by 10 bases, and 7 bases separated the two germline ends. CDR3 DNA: TGTGCCAGCAGCTTAGCATCGAGAGAGCAGTTCTTC. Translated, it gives CASSLASREQFF.

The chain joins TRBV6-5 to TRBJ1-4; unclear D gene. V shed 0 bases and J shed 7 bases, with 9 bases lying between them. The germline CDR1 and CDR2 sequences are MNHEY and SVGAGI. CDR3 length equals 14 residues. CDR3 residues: CASSYSRQVEKLFF. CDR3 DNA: TGTGCCAGCAGTTACTCAAGGCAGGTTGAAAAACTGTTTTTT.

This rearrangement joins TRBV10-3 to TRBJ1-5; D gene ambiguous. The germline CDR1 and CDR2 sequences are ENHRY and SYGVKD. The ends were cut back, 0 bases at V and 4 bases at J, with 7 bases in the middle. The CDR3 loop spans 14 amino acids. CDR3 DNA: TGTGCCATCAGTGAGTCTACAGCTAATCAGCCCCAGCATTTT. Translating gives CAISESTANQPQHF.

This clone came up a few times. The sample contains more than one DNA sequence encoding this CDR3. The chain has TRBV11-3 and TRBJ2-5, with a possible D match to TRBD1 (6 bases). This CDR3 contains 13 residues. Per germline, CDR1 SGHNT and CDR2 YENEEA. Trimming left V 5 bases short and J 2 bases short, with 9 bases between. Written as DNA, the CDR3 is TGTGCCAGCAGCCCCGGACAGCAAGAGACCCAGTACTTC. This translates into CASSPGQQETQYF.

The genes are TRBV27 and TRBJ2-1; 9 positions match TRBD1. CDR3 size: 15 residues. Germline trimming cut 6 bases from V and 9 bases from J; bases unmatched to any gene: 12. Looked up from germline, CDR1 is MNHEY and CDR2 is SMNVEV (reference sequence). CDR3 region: CASRGKTGGFGEQFF. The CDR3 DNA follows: TGTGCCAGCAGGGGTAAGACAGGGGGTTTCGGTGAGCAGTTCTTC.

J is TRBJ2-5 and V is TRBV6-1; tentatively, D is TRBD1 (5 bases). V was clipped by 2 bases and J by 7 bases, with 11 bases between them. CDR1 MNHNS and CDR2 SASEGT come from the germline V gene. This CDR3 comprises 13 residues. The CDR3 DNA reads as TGTGCCAGCAGTGAACCAGGGTGGGGGACCCAGTACTTC. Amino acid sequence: CASSEPGWGTQYF.

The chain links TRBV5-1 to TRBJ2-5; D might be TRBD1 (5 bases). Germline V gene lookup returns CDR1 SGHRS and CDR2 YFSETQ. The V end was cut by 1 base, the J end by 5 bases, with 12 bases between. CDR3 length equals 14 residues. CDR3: CASSLSYPGETQYF. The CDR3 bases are TGCGCCAGCAGCTTGAGTTACCCAGGGGAGACCCAGTACTTC.

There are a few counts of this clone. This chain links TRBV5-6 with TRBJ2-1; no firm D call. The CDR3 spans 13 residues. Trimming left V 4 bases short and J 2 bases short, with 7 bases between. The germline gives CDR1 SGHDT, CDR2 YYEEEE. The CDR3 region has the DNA TGTGCCAGCAGCCCGAGCCCCTACAATGAGCAGTTCTTC. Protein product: CASSPSPYNEQFF. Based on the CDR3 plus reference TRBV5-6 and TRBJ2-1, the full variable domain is DAGVTQSPTHLIKTRGQQVTLRCSPKSGHDTVSWYQQALGQGPQFIFQYYEEEERQRGNFPDRFSGHQFPNYSSELNVNALLLGDSALYLCASSPSPYNEQFFGPGTRLTVL.